One and the same sample provided the 23 T cell receptor beta chains below, sequenced in a study of cytomegalovirus exposure and HLA in healthy donors. The PCR employed 60 Vbeta primers together with 13 Jbeta primers. Assay: immunoSEQ multiplex PCR; the TCRdb copy retains only in-frame clones and omits some. The table includes roughly 110,000 clones, around 77% detected once. The sequenced sample was PBMCs. These receptors all stem from a male donor in good health and CMV-seronegative.

V usage is TRBV7-7 and J usage is TRBJ2-1, with D tentatively TRBD1 (5 bases). Trimming took off 5 bases at V and 6 bases at J, with 8 bases between the two ends. This CDR3 has 12 residues. Germline V gene sequence: CDR1 SSHAT, CDR2 FNYEAQ (reference sequence). The CDR3 spells CASSHQGNEQFF. The CDR3, as DNA: TGTGCCAGCAGCCACCAGGGCAATGAGCAGTTCTTC.

The chain uses TRBV23-1 and TRBJ2-7; 8 bases match TRBD1. TRBV23-1 is labeled an ORF, and its function is uncertain. Germline trimming cut 6 bases from V and 6 bases from J; bases unmatched to any gene: 10. This CDR3 has 14 residues. CDR3 protein: CASSGQGSIGEQYF. The CDR3 nucleotides are TGCGCCAGCAGCGGACAGGGTAGTATTGGCGAGCAGTACTTC.

Only a few counts were recorded for this clone. The rearrangement links TRBV6-5 to TRBJ2-5; 12 positions agree with TRBD2. CDR3 length: 15 amino acids. From germline, CDR1 is MNHEY and CDR2 SVGAGI. The V gene end was trimmed by 6 bases and the J gene end by 5 bases; junction bases not matched to a gene: 7. CDR3 coding DNA: TGTGCCAGCAGCCTAAGACTAGCGGGAGTTGAGACCCAGTACTTC. Protein: CASSLRLAGVETQYF.

This clone is medium-sized in the sample. The genes are TRBV2 and TRBJ2-1; TRBD2 matches at 14 bases. Germline V gene sequence: CDR1 SNHLY, CDR2 FYNNEI. This CDR3 spans 14 amino acids. V shed 5 bases and J 7 bases; nucleotides not matched to a gene: 1. The CDR3 coding sequence is TGTGCCAGCAGTAGGACTAGCGGGAGGAATGAGCAGTTCTTC. This translates into CASSRTSGRNEQFF.

The chain is built from TRBV2 and TRBJ2-3; TRBD2 matches at 9 bases. The germline V gene encodes CDR1 SNHLY and CDR2 FYNNEI. CDR3 size: 16 residues. J was trimmed by 8 bases and V by 6 bases; bases with no gene match: 15. The CDR3 reads CASSVGIAGAVFTQYF. The CDR3 nucleotides are TGTGCCAGCAGCGTCGGTATAGCGGGAGCTGTTTTTACGCAGTATTTT.

This chain links TRBV28 with TRBJ2-3; 12 positions agree with TRBD2. The CDR3 totals 16 residues. The V segment lost 0 bases and the J segment 8 bases; nucleotides outside the gene matches: 6. Germline CDR1 is MDHEN and CDR2 is SYDVKM. The CDR3 region is CASSLWTSGSGGTQYF. In DNA form, the CDR3 reads TGTGCCAGCAGTTTATGGACTAGCGGGAGTGGCGGTACGCAGTATTTT.

Here the CDR3 DNA reads TGTGCCAGCAGTGAAGAGGTACAGTCCTACGAGCAGTACTTC. Amino acids: CASSEEVQSYEQYF. The chain combines TRBV2 with TRBJ2-7; unclear D gene. Deletions cut 1 base from V and 1 base from J, with 8 bases between. CDR3 length: 14 residues. CDR1 SNHLY and CDR2 FYNNEI come from the germline V gene.

The chain combines TRBV7-6 with TRBJ2-2; possibly TRBD2 for D (5 bases). The CDR3 sequence is 14 residues long. Germline CDR1 is SGHVS and CDR2 is FNYEAQ. Trimming cost V 3 bases and J 11 bases, with 16 bases left between them. The CDR3, as DNA: TGTGCCAGCAGCTTTAGAGGCGCGGGCCGCGAGCTGTTTTTT. Residues: CASSFRGAGRELFF. The full variable domain, with the rest looked up from reference TRBV7-6 and TRBJ2-2, is GAGVSQSPRYKVTKRGQDVALRCDPISGHVSLYWYRQALGQGPEFLTYFNYEAQQDKSGLPNDRFSAERPEGSISTLTIQRTEQRDSAMYRCASSFRGAGRELFFGEGSRLTVL.

The rearrangement uses TRBV7-8 and TRBJ2-1; 9 bases are shared with TRBD2. V lost 2 bases and J lost 6; bases outside the gene matches: 5. The CDR3 is made up of 15 amino acids. Germline values: CDR1 SGHVS, CDR2 FQNEAQ. Written as DNA, the CDR3 is TGTGCCAGCAGCTTAATTCTAGCGGGACTCAATGAGCAGTTCTTC. It encodes CASSLILAGLNEQFF.

The chain links TRBV19 to TRBJ2-5; the match to TRBD2 covers 7 bases. Trimming at V came to 6 bases and at J to 4 bases, leaving 11 bases not matched to a gene. There are 15 residues in the CDR3. Germline CDR1 LNHDA, CDR2 SQIVND (reference sequence). This CDR3 is CASRRLASGGETQYF. As DNA, the CDR3 is TGTGCCAGTAGGCGACTAGCAAGCGGAGGAGAGACCCAGTACTTC.

The chain uses TRBV2 and TRBJ2-3; D uncertain. V was shortened by 7 bases and J by 5 bases, with 10 bases between the two germline ends. Per the germline V gene, CDR1 is SNHLY and CDR2 is FYNNEI. The CDR3 runs to 12 residues. The DNA of the CDR3 is TGTGCCAGCAACACAAACATAGATACGCAGTATTTT. This sequence encodes CASNTNIDTQYF.

This rearrangement joins TRBV5-4 to TRBJ1-3; D is ambiguous. The CDR3 is 15 amino acids. CDR1 and CDR2 from the germline V gene are SGHNT and YYREEE (reference sequence). V lost 0 bases and J 0 bases, leaving 7 bases between the germline ends. The CDR3 DNA reads as TGTGCCAGCAGCTTGGATCCTTCCTCTGGAAACACCATATATTTT. It translates to CASSLDPSSGNTIYF.

The J gene is TRBJ2-7, the V gene TRBV12-5; TRBD1 aligns across 9 bases. Looked up from germline, CDR1 is LGHNT and CDR2 is FRNRAP. The CDR3 consists of 14 residues. Germline trimming cut 4 bases from V and 6 bases from J; bases unmatched to any gene: 7. CDR3 in DNA: TGTGCTAGTGGTTCGGACAGGGGTCTGGGCGAGCAGTACTTC. It translates to CASGSDRGLGEQYF.

The rearrangement joins TRBV7-2 to TRBJ2-7; 7 bases agree with TRBD1. The germline CDR1 and CDR2 sequences are SGHTA and FQGNSA. J was trimmed by 4 bases and V by 4 bases; bases with no gene match: 10. This CDR3 has 15 residues. The CDR3 bases are TGTGCCAGCAGCTACATCTTTCAGGGACAGTACGAGCAGTACTTC. Translated, it gives CASSYIFQGQYEQYF.

This rearrangement joins TRBV2 to TRBJ2-5; 7 bases are a match to TRBD2. CDR1 and CDR2 (germline): SNHLY, FYNNEI. The junction had 4 bases not matched to a gene; V was cut back by 8 bases and J by 4 bases. The CDR3 runs to 12 residues. CDR3 in DNA: TGTGCCAGCGAACCGGGAGGAGAGACCCAGTACTTC. This codes for CASEPGGETQYF. The complete variable domain, with remaining parts taken from reference TRBV2 and TRBJ2-5, reads EPEVTQTPSHQVTQMGQEVILRCVPISNHLYFYWYRQILGQKVEFLVSFYNNEISEKSEIFDDQFSVERPDGSNFTLKIRSTKLEDSAMYFCASEPGGETQYFGPGTRLLVL.

The rearrangement joins TRBV9 to TRBJ1-4; 7 nucleotides agree with TRBD1. Unmatched junction bases numbered 6, after V lost 0 bases and J lost 4 bases. The CDR3 loop spans 16 amino acids. Germline V lookup: CDR1 SGDLS, CDR2 YYNGEE. This CDR3 reads CASSVGDRVVNEKLFF. The CDR3 DNA follows: TGTGCCAGCAGCGTAGGTGACAGGGTAGTTAATGAAAAACTGTTTTTT. Full variable domain (outside the CDR3, taken from reference TRBV9 and TRBJ1-4): DSGVTQTPKHLITATGQRVTLRCSPRSGDLSVYWYQQSLDQGLQFLIQYYNGEERAKGNILERFSAQQFPDLHSELNLSSLELGDSALYFCASSVGDRVVNEKLFFGSGTQLSVL.

This clone was seen a single time. The chain couples TRBV29-1 to TRBJ2-7; no reliable D call. This CDR3 is built from 14 residues. Germline V gene sequence: CDR1 SQVTM, CDR2 ANQGSEA. V lost 4 bases and J lost 0, with 13 bases in between. CDR3 protein: CSVVLPPSSYEQYF. In DNA, the CDR3 is TGCAGCGTTGTTTTACCGCCCAGCTCCTACGAGCAGTACTTC.

The chain carries TRBV9 and TRBJ2-5, with 9 bases identical to TRBD2. Trimming cost V 1 base and J 5 bases; bases outside gene matches: 6. Germline V gene sequence: CDR1 SGDLS, CDR2 YYNGEE. The CDR3 has 15 amino acids. CDR3 coding DNA: TGTGCCAGCAGCGTATCACTAGCGGGTGTTGAGACCCAGTACTTC. It translates to CASSVSLAGVETQYF.

The chain is built from TRBV27 and TRBJ1-1; D remains unclear. Trimming shortened V by 7 bases and J by 0 bases, and 9 bases separated the two germline ends. Per the germline V gene, CDR1 is MNHEY and CDR2 is SMNVEV (reference sequence). This CDR3 is built from 13 residues. The CDR3 DNA follows: TGTGCCAGCATGAGGTTGATGAACACTGAAGCTTTCTTT. The encoded protein is CASMRLMNTEAFF.

This clone was seen once. J is TRBJ2-7 and V is TRBV28, with 7 bases fitting TRBD2. The ends lost 8 bases at V and 5 bases at J; junction bases unmatched: 15. CDR3 size: 15 residues. Germline-derived CDR1 and CDR2 are MDHEN and SYDVKM. The CDR3 spells CASDGTTSVGDEQYF. In DNA form, the CDR3 reads TGTGCCAGCGACGGGACTACAAGCGTCGGCGACGAGCAGTACTTC.

This clone was detected once. This chain joins TRBV28 and TRBJ1-1; TRBD1 matches at 7 bases. The CDR3 spans 15 residues. Per the germline V gene, CDR1 is MDHEN and CDR2 is SYDVKM. With V trimmed by 5 bases and J by 5 bases, 11 bases remained unmatched. The CDR3 DNA reads as TGTGCCAGCAGTCTCAGCACAGGGGCAGGTACTGAAGCTTTCTTT. This translates into CASSLSTGAGTEAFF.

In its sample, this clone was seen a few times. V is TRBV7-9 and J is TRBJ1-1, with a possible D match to TRBD1 (5 bases). Germline lookup yields CDR1 SEHNR and CDR2 FQNEAQ (reference sequence). V was shortened by 4 bases and J by 12 bases, with 18 bases between the two germline ends. The CDR3 is made up of 13 amino acids. The DNA of the CDR3 is TGTGCCAGCAGCTCGTCGTCACAGGACATGACTTTCTTT. It codes for CASSSSSQDMTFF.

This clone showed up just a few times. The junction differs from germline at one of its ends, possibly a read error. Other DNA sequences in this sample translate to the same CDR3. V gene TRBV30 combines with J gene TRBJ1-6, with unresolved D. CDR1 is GTSNPN, CDR2 SVGIG, per germline (reference sequence). The CDR3 contains 13 residues. CDR3 nucleotides: TGTGCCTGGAGCTCCGGCGGGGATTCCCCCCTCCACTTT. Translation: CAWSSGGDSPLHF. The whole variable domain, remainder taken from reference TRBV30 and TRBJ1-6, is SQTIHQWPATLVQPVGSPLSLECTVEGTSNPNLYWYRQAAGRGLQLLFYSVGIGQISSEVPQNLSASRPQDRQFILSSKKLLLSDSGFYLCAWSSGGDSPLHFGNGTRLTVT.